These T cell receptor beta chains were read from a single sample in a study of blood T cell repertoires in COVID-19. This table comes from immunoSEQ multiplex PCR, and its TCRdb copy is limited to in-frame clones, with some not included. The table lists some 210,000 clones, 70% to 90% of them singletons. Sequenced sample: peripheral blood. The receptor source for this set is a woman in her 50s with active or convalescent COVID-19. CDR3s include the opening cysteine and the closing phenylalanine or tryptophan. D genes are given only for firm matches. Clone size is not always given. Where it is, it says once, few, many or a class for expanded clones.

>.|TRBV5-8|TRBJ2-1|.
CASSIGQGSHNEQFF
TGTGCCAGCAGCATCGGGCAGGGGTCCCACAATGAGCAGTTCTTC
>.|TRBV7-2|TRBJ1-2|.
CASSLEQGNYGYTF
TGTGCCAGCAGCTTAGAACAGGGAAACTATGGCTACACCTTC
>.|TRBV9|TRBJ2-7|.
CASSPRGYEQYF
TGTGCCAGCAGCCCCCGGGGGTACGAGCAGTACTTC
>.|TRBV12-3/TRBV12-4|TRBJ2-5|.
CASSHSGETQYF
TGTGCCAGCAGTCACAGCGGAGAGACCCAGTACTTC
>TRBD1|TRBV10-3|TRBJ2-1|.
CATTATGSDNEQFF
TGTGCCACCACAGCGACAGGGTCGGACAATGAGCAGTTCTTC
>.|TRBV5-4|TRBJ2-3|.
CASSLGGADTQYF
TGTGCCAGCAGCTTGGGGGGGGCAGATACGCAGTATTTT
>TRBD2|TRBV2|TRBJ2-6|.
CASTWTSGVSGANVLTF
TGTGCCAGCACCTGGACTAGCGGGGTTTCTGGGGCCAACGTCCTGACTTTC
>.|TRBV5-1|TRBJ1-2|.
CASSFGPTDGYGYTF
TGCGCCAGCAGCTTTGGCCCGACTGATGGCTATGGCTACACCTTC
>.|TRBV6-5|TRBJ1-3|.
CASTFWPRNTIYF
TGTGCCAGCACTTTTTGGCCAAGAAACACCATATATTTT
>TRBD2|TRBV11-3|TRBJ2-7|.
CASSKYASGVSSYEQYF
TGTGCCAGCAGTAAATACGCCAGCGGGGTTAGCTCCTACGAGCAGTACTTC
>.|TRBV5-5|TRBJ1-1|.
CASSFSGLNTEAFF
TGTGCCAGCAGCTTTTCCGGGTTGAACACTGAAGCTTTCTTT
>.|TRBV6-2/TRBV6-3|TRBJ1-2|.
CASSYGGANYGYTF
TGTGCCAGCAGTTACGGAGGAGCTAACTATGGCTACACCTTC
>TRBD2|TRBV23-1|TRBJ2-2|.
CASPPGGCERSAGELFF
TGCGCCAGCCCCCCGGGAGGGTGTGAACGTTCGGCCGGGGAGCTGTTTTTT
>TRBD1|TRBV9|TRBJ1-2|.
CASSVWTGLYGYTF
TGTGCCAGCAGCGTATGGACAGGCCTCTATGGCTACACCTTC
>TRBD1|TRBV7-3|TRBJ2-2|.
CASRWTGGTGELFF
TGTGCCAGCAGATGGACAGGGGGGACCGGGGAGCTGTTTTTT
>TRBD1|TRBV28|TRBJ1-3|.
CASSRPPGQGARGNTIYF
TGTGCCAGCAGCCGACCGCCGGGACAGGGGGCGCGGGGAAACACCATATATTTT
>TRBD2|TRBV27|TRBJ2-3|.
CASSFSGGATDTQYF
TGTGCCAGCAGTTTTAGCGGGGGGGCCACAGATACGCAGTATTTT
>TRBD1|TRBV27|TRBJ2-3|.
CASKDRADTQYF
TGTGCCAGCAAGGACAGGGCAGATACGCAGTATTTT
>.|TRBV15|TRBJ2-5|.
CATSSDGQFQETQYF
TGTGCCACCAGCAGTGATGGACAGTTCCAAGAGACCCAGTACTTC
>TRBD1|TRBV27|TRBJ1-6|.
CASSGFTGQYYNSPLHF
TGTGCCAGCAGTGGGTTTACGGGACAGTACTATAATTCACCCCTCCACTTT
>.|TRBV6-1|TRBJ1-1|.
CASSEVGGGGVTEAFF
TGTGCCAGCAGTGAGGTCGGCGGCGGGGGAGTGACTGAAGCTTTCTTT
>.|TRBV27|TRBJ2-7|.
CASSPGTPGAYEQYF
TGTGCCAGCAGTCCCGGGACACCCGGGGCCTACGAGCAGTACTTC
>TRBD1|TRBV10-1|TRBJ1-1|few
CARDREGTEAFF
TGCGCCAGGGACAGGGAAGGAACTGAAGCTTTCTTT
>.|TRBV29-1|TRBJ2-5|.
CSVGFGEQETQYF
TGCAGCGTTGGATTCGGGGAGCAAGAGACCCAGTACTTC
>.|TRBV28|TRBJ1-2|.
CASSSGSGNYGYTF
TGTGCCAGCAGTTCAGGGTCAGGAAACTATGGCTACACCTTC
>TRBD2|TRBV3-1/TRBV3-2|TRBJ2-3|.
CASSQGIGVAGTSTDTQYF
TGTGCCAGCAGCCAAGGAATTGGTGTAGCGGGGACTAGCACAGATACGCAGTATTTT
>.|TRBV28|TRBJ1-6|.
CASSPRTPPDSPLHF
TGTGCCAGCAGTCCGCGGACACCTCCAGATTCACCCCTCCACTTT
>.|TRBV5-5|TRBJ1-4|.
CASSRSHPATNEKLFF
TGTGCCAGCAGCCGTAGCCATCCTGCAACTAATGAAAAACTGTTTTTT
>TRBD2|TRBV7-9|TRBJ2-3|.
CASSLALTSGGGTDTQYF
TGTGCCAGCAGCTTAGCTTTGACTAGCGGGGGAGGCACAGATACGCAGTATTTT
>.|TRBV5-1|TRBJ1-2|.
CASSPMGGGYGYTF
TGCGCCAGCAGCCCCATGGGCGGGGGCTATGGCTACACCTTC
>.|TRBV5-1|TRBJ2-3|.
CASSLGTGVTDTQYF
TGCGCCAGCAGCTTGGGGACCGGGGTTACAGATACGCAGTATTTT
>TRBD1|TRBV28|TRBJ1-2|.
CASSSPGQGYGYTF
TGTGCCAGCAGTTCCCCGGGACAGGGCTATGGCTACACCTTC
>.|TRBV18|TRBJ1-4|.
CASSPDRLPNEKLFF
TGTGCCAGCTCACCAGACAGGCTCCCTAATGAAAAACTGTTTTTT
>.|TRBV27|TRBJ1-2|.
CASSPGGKGYYGYTF
TGTGCCAGCAGCCCAGGAGGGAAAGGGTACTATGGCTACACCTTC
>.|TRBV5-6|TRBJ1-1|.
CASSLPRGRVTEAFF
TGTGCCAGCAGCTTGCCCCGGGGTAGGGTCACTGAAGCTTTCTTT
>.|TRBV2|TRBJ1-4|medium-sized
CASLDSRSNEKLFF
TGTGCCAGCTTAGATTCAAGGAGCAATGAAAAACTGTTTTTT
>TRBD1|TRBV24-1|TRBJ2-7|.
CATSDPRTGFMDEQYF
TGTGCCACCAGTGACCCTAGGACAGGGTTTATGGACGAGCAGTACTTC
>.|TRBV7-6|TRBJ1-1|.
CASSALMDTEAFF
TGTGCCAGCAGCGCGTTGATGGACACTGAAGCTTTCTTT
>TRBD1|TRBV2|TRBJ1-1|.
CASMRDRGMSEAFF
TGTGCCAGCATGAGGGACAGGGGGATGAGTGAAGCTTTCTTT
>TRBD1|TRBV7-9|TRBJ1-5|few
CASSTQQGGNQPQHF
TGTGCCAGCAGTACTCAACAGGGGGGCAATCAGCCCCAGCATTTT
>.|TRBV7-6|TRBJ2-1|.
CASSLTIWSSYNEQFF
TGTGCCAGCAGCTTGACTATCTGGAGCTCCTACAATGAGCAGTTCTTC
>.|TRBV18|TRBJ1-5|.
CASSRAENQPQHF
TGTGCCAGCTCACGGGCAGAAAATCAGCCCCAGCATTTT
>.|TRBV5-1|TRBJ1-2|.
CASGEGFGYTF
TGCGCCAGCGGGGAGGGCTTTGGCTACACCTTC
>.|TRBV6-1|TRBJ1-2|few
CASSAQGYAAGRYGYTF
TGTGCCAGCAGTGCCCAAGGCTACGCGGCAGGGAGGTATGGCTACACCTTC
>.|TRBV7-9|TRBJ2-3|.
CASSLGAGHTDTQYF
TGTGCCAGCAGCTTGGGGGCGGGCCACACAGATACGCAGTATTTT
>TRBD1|TRBV27|TRBJ1-5|.
CASSPQGRNQPQHF
TGTGCCAGCAGTCCACAGGGGAGGAATCAGCCCCAGCATTTT
>.|TRBV18|TRBJ1-5|.
CASSSDNSNQPQHF
TGTGCCAGCTCGTCAGACAATAGCAATCAGCCCCAGCATTTT
>TRBD1|TRBV27|TRBJ1-1|.
CASSPLDRVNTEAFF
TGTGCCAGCAGTCCTCTAGACAGGGTGAACACTGAAGCTTTCTTT
>.|TRBV5-1|TRBJ1-3|.
CASSLNSFPSGNTIYF
TGCGCCAGCTCCCTCAACTCCTTCCCATCTGGAAACACCATATATTTT
>.|TRBV7-8|TRBJ1-5|.
CASSLGAVFADSNQPQHF
TGTGCCAGCAGCTTAGGAGCCGTGTTCGCCGATAGCAATCAGCCCCAGCATTTT
>TRBD1|TRBV4-2|TRBJ1-6|.
CASSPRTGRNRTSYNSPLHF
TGTGCCAGCAGCCCAAGGACAGGGCGGAACCGGACCTCCTATAATTCACCCCTCCACTTT
>.|TRBV3-1/TRBV3-2|TRBJ2-5|.
CASSPSPRRGNRWERETQYF
TGTGCCAGCAGCCCCTCACCAAGACGGGGAAACCGGTGGGAAAGGGAGACCCAGTACTTC